This TCR beta chain came from a study of shared clonotypes between healthy human individuals. On the study more broadly: Donor composition was two women and three men, aged 18 to 49. Regarding the study as a whole: Rarefaction showed sorted-subset sequencing was incomplete despite large depth. Among a few donors, roughly 5% of naive CD4 clonotypes were found in common. Shared clonotypes across all four donors exceeded non-shared ones in generation probability.

Germline CDR1 SGHTA, CDR2 FQGTGA. V shed 2 bases and J 4 bases; nucleotides not matched to a gene: 4. CDR3 size: 15 residues. This clone was observed once. What it binds is unknown. Some clones are missing from TCRdb's copy, which holds only in-frame ones; the method was immunoSEQ multiplex PCR. The sample lists about 1.5 million clones; 95% to 99% were seen once. The sequencing sample was made of naive CD4+ T cells sorted from blood. The subset: CD45RA+ positively selected. The chain links TRBV7-3 to TRBJ2-1; 8 bases line up with TRBD1. This sequence originates from a man aged 25 to 40 in good health. The CDR3 sequence is CASSLEDRAYNEQFF. The CDR3 region has the DNA TGTGCCAGCAGCTTAGAGGACAGGGCATACAATGAGCAGTTCTTC.